Listed below are T cell receptor beta chains from one sample, sequenced in a study of T cell responses to AZD1222 COVID-19 vaccine. Some clones are missing from TCRdb's copy, which holds only in-frame ones; the method was immunoSEQ multiplex PCR. The sample records about 150,000 clones, roughly 90% being singletons. The sequenced sample was peripheral blood, obtained on day 0 of AZD1222 vaccination. These receptors all stem from an adult in good health. The CDR3 runs from the conserved cysteine through the conserved F or W.

j_call v_call cdr3_aa
TRBJ1-5 TRBV6-5 CASSRTGGNQPQHF
TRBJ1-1 TRBV5-1 CASRREGANTEAFF
TRBJ2-5 TRBV6-5 CASSKSGQGWETQYF
TRBJ1-1 TRBV9 CASNSGNLNTEAFF
TRBJ1-5 TRBV10-2 CASTTGDSNQPQHF
TRBJ1-5 TRBV5-1 CASSLGSAGGPQHF
TRBJ2-3 TRBV6-5 CASSPLAGGWDTQYF
TRBJ1-2 TRBV10-1 CASKDSNYGYTF
TRBJ2-2 TRBV9 CASSVAITTGELFF
TRBJ2-7 TRBV6-5 CASNPPGQPKQYF
TRBJ2-3 TRBV6-5 CASSSSGGPDTQYF
TRBJ2-2 TRBV3-1/TRBV3-2 CASSQGWELFF
TRBJ2-3 TRBV10-3 CAISKDRGDTQYF
TRBJ1-2 TRBV29-1 CSVEDQNGYTF
TRBJ2-7 TRBV3-1/TRBV3-2 CASSLGTASSYEQYF
TRBJ1-5 TRBV6-5 CASSYQRTGNQPQHF
TRBJ2-2 TRBV18 CASSDYKNTGELFF
TRBJ2-2 TRBV15 CAAGSNTGELFF
TRBJ2-7 TRBV7-2 CASSLFDSAAYEQYF
TRBJ2-4 TRBV7-2 CASSSAGENIQYF
TRBJ2-3 TRBV2 CASSAHIGDTQYF
TRBJ2-1 TRBV6-5 CASRSRGDHNEQFF
TRBJ1-1 TRBV6-2/TRBV6-3 CASSLTGGRVNTEAFF
TRBJ2-1 TRBV11-2 CASSHGGSYNEQFF
TRBJ2-1 TRBV6-2/TRBV6-3 CASSYPLAGGHGDEQFF
TRBJ1-4 TRBV11-2 CASSPRRGEKLFF
TRBJ1-5 TRBV6-1 CASSESDNQPQHF
TRBJ1-1 TRBV18 CASSSDRNTEAFF
TRBJ2-3 TRBV24-1 CATSDFSDTQYF
TRBJ1-6 TRBV7-2 CASSLVVQSNSPLHF
TRBJ2-2 TRBV6-4 CASSAVTGELFF
TRBJ1-2 TRBV29-1 CSVEEVRGLSYTF
TRBJ1-5 TRBV19 CASRRQGTYSNQPQHF
TRBJ2-2 TRBV28 CASSSPDAGELFF
TRBJ2-3 TRBV24-1 CATSGGTGGRNTQYF
TRBJ1-2 TRBV18 CASSPRGGASGNYGYTF
TRBJ1-1 TRBV6-5 CASIKTGRNTEAFF